This TCR beta chain is from a study of CD8+CD57+ T cells in acquired aplastic anemia. Study as a whole: Sorting CD4+ and CD8+ cells gave DNA averaging roughly 3.2 ug.

CDR3 and TCR beta VDJ profiling relied on a genomic DNA template. TCRdb redid the calling of the reads with MiXCR, one entry per CDR3 protein. The sample contains approximately 80,000 distinct CDR3 sequences, about three quarters of which appear only once. CD8+CD57+ cell expansion had been shown by flow cytometry in patients chosen for sequencing. Each of the patients presented with severe acquired aplastic anemia. Blood samples were obtained from patients who had received no prior therapy. This CDR3 has 14 amino acids. V lost 0 bases, J lost 6 bases, and 11 bases lay in between. The germline gives CDR1 LNHNV, CDR2 YYDKDF (reference sequence). The study, taken as a whole, reports: Some 31 sequences, all CD8+ CDR3, were shared between patients and controls.

Details on this clonotype: Its antigen is undetermined.

Sequences were obtained from sorted CD4+, CD8+, or CD8+CD57+ T cells (not recorded which) from PBMCs. The clonotype was recovered from a human donor with aplastic anemia. V and J are TRBV15 and TRBJ1-2, with D possibly being TRBD1 (5 bases). CDR3 bases: TGTGCCACCAGCAGAGATGGGGGGTACCATGGCTACACCTTC. It specifies CATSRDGGYHGYTF.